These 10 T cell receptor beta chains share one sample of origin, sequenced in a study of blood T cell repertoires in COVID-19. Profiling relied on immunoSEQ multiplex PCR, and the TCRdb table lists in-frame clones only, not all of them. The table lists over 120,000 clones, 75% to 90% of them singletons. Sequencing input: peripheral blood. All receptors derive from a man over 45 who had recovered from COVID-19.

The chain employs TRBV5-5 and TRBJ2-3; D gene ambiguous. Germline V CDR1 and CDR2: SGHKS, YYEKEE (reference sequence). With 2 bases removed from V and 1 base from J, the gap between germline ends came to 11 bases. This CDR3 is built from 15 residues. The CDR3 sequence: CASSFTVSGTDTQYF. DNA for the CDR3: TGTGCCAGCAGCTTCACCGTTTCAGGCACAGATACGCAGTATTTT.

V gene TRBV9 combines with J gene TRBJ1-3; D not resolved. The V end was cut by 4 bases, the J end by 3 bases, with 29 bases between. This CDR3 is 20 amino acids long. Germline V CDR1 and CDR2: SGDLS, YYNGEE. The chain's CDR3 is CASSSRTRVDRTEVGNTIYF. CDR3 nucleotides: TGTGCCAGCAGCTCCCGAACGAGGGTCGATAGAACAGAGGTTGGAAACACCATATATTTT. The full variable domain, rest sourced from reference TRBV9 and TRBJ1-3, is DSGVTQTPKHLITATGQRVTLRCSPRSGDLSVYWYQQSLDQGLQFLIQYYNGEERAKGNILERFSAQQFPDLHSELNLSSLELGDSALYFCASSSRTRVDRTEVGNTIYFGEGSWLTVV.

This sequence joins TRBV6-6 and TRBJ1-6; D might be TRBD1 (5 bases). The CDR3 is made up of 17 amino acids. Trimming left V 6 bases short and J 6 bases short, with 21 bases between. Per the germline V gene, CDR1 is MNHNY and CDR2 is SVGAGI (reference sequence). The chain's CDR3 is CASSRNGGDAFNSPLHF. The DNA for the CDR3 is TGTGCCAGCAGCCGAAATGGAGGGGATGCCTTTAATTCACCCCTCCACTTT.

The V and J genes are TRBV12-3 or TRBV12-4 and TRBJ1-4; D gene unclear. The CDR3 has 13 residues. V lost 3 bases and J 4 bases, leaving 6 bases between the germline ends. In nucleotides, the CDR3 is TGTGCCAGCAGTTTTTTTAATAATGAAAAACTGTTTTTT. Its protein product is CASSFFNNEKLFF.

The chain uses TRBV5-4 and TRBJ2-2; no clear D gene. Trimming shortened V by 4 bases and J by 8 bases, and 12 bases separated the two germline ends. Germline lookup yields CDR1 SGHNT and CDR2 YYREEE (reference sequence). This CDR3 is 13 amino acids long. The CDR3 DNA reads as TGTGCCAGCAGCCCCGACCTCGGGGGGGAGCTGTTTTTT. This gives the protein CASSPDLGGELFF.

The chain combines TRBV6-6 with TRBJ2-5; 8 bases align to TRBD1. The CDR3 has 15 residues. With V trimmed by 6 bases and J by 5 bases, 11 bases remained unmatched. Germline V gene sequence: CDR1 MNHNY, CDR2 SVGAGI (reference sequence). The CDR3 sequence is CASSRDRSGRETQYF. In DNA form, the CDR3 reads TGTGCCAGCAGCCGGGACAGGTCAGGGAGGGAGACCCAGTACTTC.

This rearrangement joins TRBV12-3 or TRBV12-4 to TRBJ1-2, with 9 bases that match TRBD1. This CDR3 comprises 13 residues. Unmatched junction bases numbered 3, after V lost 4 bases and J lost 6 bases. In nucleotides, the CDR3 is TGTGCCAGCAGTTCAGGGACAGGGAATGGCTACACCTTC. Translating gives CASSSGTGNGYTF.

The V gene is TRBV3-1 (or the pseudogene TRBV3-2), the J gene TRBJ2-7, with D perhaps matching TRBD1 (6 bases). Trimming shortened V by 4 bases and J by 6 bases, and 16 bases separated the two germline ends. Germline values: CDR1 LGHDT, CDR2 YNNKEL (reference sequence). This CDR3 is built from 14 residues. The CDR3: CASSPYRVDGEQYF. The CDR3 DNA reads TGTGCCAGCAGCCCCTACAGGGTGGACGGCGAGCAGTACTTC.

J is TRBJ2-1 and V is TRBV4-3, with TRBD1 identical over 8 bases. Germline V CDR1 and CDR2: LGHNA, YSLEER. V lost 1 base, J lost 1 base, and 0 bases stayed unmatched. The CDR3 has 15 amino acids. The CDR3 reads CASSQGTGSYNEQFF. CDR3 DNA: TGCGCCAGCAGCCAAGGGACAGGGTCCTACAATGAGCAGTTCTTC.

The chain recombines TRBV2 with TRBJ1-2; 12 bases align to TRBD1. Germline values: CDR1 SNHLY, CDR2 FYNNEI. The CDR3 is 17 amino acids. V dropped 6 bases and J dropped 3; count of bases not matched to a gene: 11. The CDR3 DNA reads as TGTGCCAGCAGGAGTGCCGCGGGACAGGGGGCTCACTATGGCTACACCTTC. The encoded protein is CASRSAAGQGAHYGYTF.